Listed here is a single TCR beta chain. What it binds is unknown. Some clones are missing from TCRdb's copy, which holds only in-frame ones; the method was immunoSEQ multiplex PCR. The data show about 150,000 clones, around 91% seen once. Germline V CDR1 and CDR2: SGHAT, FQDESV (reference sequence). V was shortened by 2 bases and J by 0 bases, with 8 bases between the two germline ends. The CDR3 consists of 15 residues. This entry comes from a study of T cell responses to AZD1222 COVID-19 vaccine. Study information: Combined were second doses at about 4 or about 12 weeks. Study outcomes and limitations: The span of vaccine-associated CD4 TCRs extended across spike, with dominance at 160-218 and 743-854. Repertoires were sampled only after the peak T cell response. White British donors predominated, females outnumbered males, and clonal diversity was possibly underestimated.

This TCR came from an adult in good health. The chain joins TRBV11-1 to TRBJ1-3; D not certain. The input for sequencing was peripheral blood, taken on day 0 of AZD1222 vaccination. Here the CDR3 reads CASSLTESSGNTIYF. In nucleotides, the CDR3 is TGTGCCAGCAGCTTAACGGAGAGCTCTGGAAACACCATATATTTT.